One sample yielded the 5 T cell receptor beta chains listed below, sequenced in a study of Tregs in tolerant kidney transplant recipients. Generated by immunoSEQ multiplex PCR, the TCRdb table keeps only in-frame clones and is missing some. The data show about 15,000 clones, and the top ten clones hold about 4%. Recipients received nonmyeloablative bone marrow transplants from related graft donors, with transient mixed chimerism. The material was CD4+ T cells from blood (PBMCs), obtained 12 months after the transplant. The source of these receptors is a human patient who received a combined kidney and bone marrow transplant. Some T cells may be the graft donor's.

With regard to this clone: The read ends 3 residues shy of where the CDR3 ends; the end is completed using the germline J gene. The chain has TRBV5-1 and TRBJ1-1, with D perhaps matching TRBD1 (5 bases). The CDR3 runs to 14 residues. The V end lost 4 bases, the J end lost 1 base, and 11 bases lay between the germline ends. Germline V gene data show CDR1 as SGHRS and CDR2 as YFSETQ. Incomplete CDR3 DNA: TGCGCCAGCAGCCGTGACAGTTCGAACACTGAA. This gives the protein CASSRDSSNTE. The whole CDR3 region reads CASSRDSSNTEAFF.

As regards this clone: The read stops 3 residues short of the end of the CDR3; the missing end is completed from the germline J gene. The genes are TRBV12-3 or TRBV12-4 and TRBJ1-5, with 7 positions matching TRBD1. V dropped 3 bases and J dropped 4; count of bases not matched to a gene: 3. This CDR3 contains 14 residues. Incomplete CDR3 DNA: TGTGCCAGCAGTTTGACAGGGAATAATCAGCCC. Its translation is CASSLTGNNQP. The CDR3 in its entirety is CASSLTGNNQPQHF.

On this clone: The missing CDR3 end, 3 residues past where the read stops, is filled in from the germline J gene. The rearrangement links TRBV7-2 to TRBJ1-3; D perhaps matches TRBD1 (5 bases). Between the trimmed V and J ends, which lost 5 bases and 1 base, there was a span of 12 bases. The germline V gene has CDR1 SGHTA and CDR2 FQGNSA. The CDR3 loop spans 15 amino acids. The sequenced CDR3 bases are TGTGCCAGCAGCCCTTACCCAGGGTCTGGAAACACC. Protein: CASSPYPGSGNT. From start to end, the CDR3 is CASSPYPGSGNTIYF.

In regard to this clone: The sequenced fragment ends 3 residues before the CDR3 boundary, so the rest is inferred from the germline J gene. The rearrangement uses TRBV20-1 and TRBJ2-1; a weak D match, TRBD2 (6 bases). The CDR3 spans 14 residues. CDR1 and CDR2 from the germline V gene are DFQATT and SNEGSKA (reference sequence). V lost 7 bases, J lost 4 bases, and 17 bases lay in between. The part of the CDR3 DNA that was read is TGCAGTGTTTCGGGCGGGAAGGGTTACAATGAG. Protein: CSVSGGKGYNE. The entire CDR3 reads CSVSGGKGYNEQFF.

Details on this clone: The read is 3 residues too short to cover the CDR3 end, so that end is filled in from the germline J gene. The chain recombines TRBV5-1 with TRBJ2-3; 9 bases agree with TRBD1. Germline loops: CDR1 SGHRS, CDR2 YFSETQ. After removal of 4 bases from V and 7 bases from J, the junction contained 4 bases not matched to a gene. This CDR3 has 13 amino acids. The CDR3 is CASSPGTGYTQYF. The covered CDR3 bases are TGCGCCAGCAGCCCCGGGACAGGGTATACG.